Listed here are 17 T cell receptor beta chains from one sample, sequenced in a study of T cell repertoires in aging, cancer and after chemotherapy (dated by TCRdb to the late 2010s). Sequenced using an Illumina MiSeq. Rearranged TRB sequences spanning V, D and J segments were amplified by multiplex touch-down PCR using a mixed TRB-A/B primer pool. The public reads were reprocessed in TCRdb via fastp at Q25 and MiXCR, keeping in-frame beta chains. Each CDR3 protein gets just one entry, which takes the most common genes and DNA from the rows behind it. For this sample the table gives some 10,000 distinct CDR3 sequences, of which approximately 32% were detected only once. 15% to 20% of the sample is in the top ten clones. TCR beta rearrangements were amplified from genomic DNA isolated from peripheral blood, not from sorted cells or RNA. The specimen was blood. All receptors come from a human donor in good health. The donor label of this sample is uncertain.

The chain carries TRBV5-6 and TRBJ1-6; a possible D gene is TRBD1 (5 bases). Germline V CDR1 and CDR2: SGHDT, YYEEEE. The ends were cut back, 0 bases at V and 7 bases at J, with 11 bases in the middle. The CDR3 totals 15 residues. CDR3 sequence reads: CASSLVGLGNSPLHF. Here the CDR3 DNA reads TGTGCCAGCAGCTTGGTGGGGCTGGGGAATTCACCCCTCCACTTT.

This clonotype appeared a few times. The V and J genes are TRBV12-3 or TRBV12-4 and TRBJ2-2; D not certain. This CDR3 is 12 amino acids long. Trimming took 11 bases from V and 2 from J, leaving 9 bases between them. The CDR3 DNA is TGTGCCGGCCTTATTAACACCGGGGAGCTGTTTTTT. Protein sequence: CAGLINTGELFF.

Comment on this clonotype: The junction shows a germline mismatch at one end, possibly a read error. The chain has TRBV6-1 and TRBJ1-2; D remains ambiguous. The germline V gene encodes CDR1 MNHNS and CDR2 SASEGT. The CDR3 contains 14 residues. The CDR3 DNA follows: TGTGCCAGCGGTGAACGGGCAGAAGACTATGGCTACACCTTC. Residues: CASGERAEDYGYTF.

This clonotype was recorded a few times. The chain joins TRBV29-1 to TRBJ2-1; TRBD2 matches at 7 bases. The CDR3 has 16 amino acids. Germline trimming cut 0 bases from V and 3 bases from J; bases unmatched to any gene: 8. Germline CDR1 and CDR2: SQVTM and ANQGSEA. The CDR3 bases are TGCAGCGTTGAAGATCTTTGGGGGAGGGACTACAATGAGCAGTTCTTC. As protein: CSVEDLWGRDYNEQFF.

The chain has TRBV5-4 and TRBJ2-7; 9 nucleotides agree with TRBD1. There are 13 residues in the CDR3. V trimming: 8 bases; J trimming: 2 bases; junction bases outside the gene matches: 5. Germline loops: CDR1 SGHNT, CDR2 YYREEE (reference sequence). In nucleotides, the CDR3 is TGTGCCAGTTCGGGACAGGGTGCCTACGAGCAGTACTTC. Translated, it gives CASSGQGAYEQYF.

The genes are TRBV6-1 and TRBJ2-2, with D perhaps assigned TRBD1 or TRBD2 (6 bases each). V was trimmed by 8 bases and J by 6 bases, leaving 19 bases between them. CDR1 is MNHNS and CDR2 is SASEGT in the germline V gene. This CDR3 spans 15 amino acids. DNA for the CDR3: TGTGCCAGCGGTTCAGGGGACTGGGGGGCCGGGGAGCTGTTTTTT. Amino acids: CASGSGDWGAGELFF.

The CDR3 DNA sequence: TGTGCCAGCAGCAATAGCGGGGGGTACATGAACACTGAAGCTTTCTTT. Its translation is CASSNSGGYMNTEAFF. This chain uses TRBV6-5 with TRBJ1-1; tentative D call: TRBD1 (5 bases). The germline V gene encodes CDR1 MNHEY and CDR2 SVGAGI. V lost 6 bases, J lost 0 bases, and 17 bases lay in between. This CDR3 spans 16 amino acids.

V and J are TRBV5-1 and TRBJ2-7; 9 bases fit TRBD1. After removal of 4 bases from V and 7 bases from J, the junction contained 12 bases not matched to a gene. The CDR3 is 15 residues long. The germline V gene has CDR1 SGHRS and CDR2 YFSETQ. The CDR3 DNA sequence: TGCGCCAGCAGCATGAGGCCACAGGGGGCACGTGAGCAGTACTTC. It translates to CASSMRPQGAREQYF.

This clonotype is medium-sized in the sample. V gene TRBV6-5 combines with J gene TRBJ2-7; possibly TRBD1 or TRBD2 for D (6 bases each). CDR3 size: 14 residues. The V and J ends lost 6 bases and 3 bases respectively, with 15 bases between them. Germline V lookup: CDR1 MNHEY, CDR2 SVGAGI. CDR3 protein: CASSRQEGFYEQYF. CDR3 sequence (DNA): TGTGCCAGCAGCCGACAGGAGGGGTTCTACGAGCAGTACTTC.

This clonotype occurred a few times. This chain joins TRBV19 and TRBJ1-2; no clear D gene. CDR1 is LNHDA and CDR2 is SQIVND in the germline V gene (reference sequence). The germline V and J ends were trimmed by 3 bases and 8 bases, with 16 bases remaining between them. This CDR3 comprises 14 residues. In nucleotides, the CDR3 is TGTGCCAGTAGTATTATCGGCAGGAGGGAGGGCTACACCTTC. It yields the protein CASSIIGRREGYTF.

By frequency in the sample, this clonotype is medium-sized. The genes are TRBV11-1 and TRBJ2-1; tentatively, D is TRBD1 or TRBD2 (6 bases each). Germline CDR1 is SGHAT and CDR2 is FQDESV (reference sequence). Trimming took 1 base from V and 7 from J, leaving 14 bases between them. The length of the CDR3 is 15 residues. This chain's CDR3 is CASSLGRGSLNEQFF. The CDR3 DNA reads TGTGCCAGCAGCTTAGGGAGGGGGTCACTAAATGAGCAGTTCTTC. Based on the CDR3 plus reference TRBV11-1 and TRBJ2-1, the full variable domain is EAEVAQSPRYKITEKSQAVAFWCDPISGHATLYWYRQILGQGPELLVQFQDESVVDDSQLPKDRFSAERLKGVDSTLKIQPAELGDSAMYLCASSLGRGSLNEQFFGPGTRLTVL.

CDR3 nucleotide sequence: TGTGCCAGTACCCCAGGGGACAGGGCTCAGCCCCAGCATTTT. Translated, it gives CASTPGDRAQPQHF. This chain uses TRBV19 with TRBJ1-5; 9 nucleotides match TRBD1. The germline V gene has CDR1 LNHDA and CDR2 SQIVND (reference sequence). CDR3 length: 14 residues. J lost 6 bases, V lost 7 bases, and 7 bases had no gene match.

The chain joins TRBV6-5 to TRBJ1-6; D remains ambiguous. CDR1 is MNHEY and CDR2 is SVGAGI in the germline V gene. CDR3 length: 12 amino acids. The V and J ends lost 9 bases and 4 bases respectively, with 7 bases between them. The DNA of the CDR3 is TGTGCCAGTCGAGAATATAATTCACCCCTCCACTTT. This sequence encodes CASREYNSPLHF.

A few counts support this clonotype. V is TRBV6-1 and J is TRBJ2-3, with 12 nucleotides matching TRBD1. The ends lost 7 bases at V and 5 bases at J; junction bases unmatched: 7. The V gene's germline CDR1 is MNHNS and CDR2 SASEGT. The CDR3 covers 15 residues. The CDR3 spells CASIPGQGARDTQYF. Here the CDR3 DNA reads TGTGCCAGCATCCCGGGACAGGGGGCGAGAGATACGCAGTATTTT.

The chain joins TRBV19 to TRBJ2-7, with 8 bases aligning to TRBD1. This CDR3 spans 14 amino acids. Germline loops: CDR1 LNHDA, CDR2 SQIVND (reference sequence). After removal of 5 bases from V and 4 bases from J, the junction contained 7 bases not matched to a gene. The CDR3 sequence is CASSLPGGGYEQYF. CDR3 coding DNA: TGTGCCAGTAGTCTCCCAGGGGGCGGGTACGAGCAGTACTTC.

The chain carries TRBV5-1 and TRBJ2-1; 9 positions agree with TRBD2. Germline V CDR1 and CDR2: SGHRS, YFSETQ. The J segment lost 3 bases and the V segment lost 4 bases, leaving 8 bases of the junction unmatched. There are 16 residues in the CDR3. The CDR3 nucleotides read TGCGCCAGCAGCGCGAGCGGGAGGCAGGGCTACAATGAGCAGTTCTTC. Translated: CASSASGRQGYNEQFF. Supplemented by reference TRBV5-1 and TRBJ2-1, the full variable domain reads KAGVTQTPRYLIKTRGQQVTLSCSPISGHRSVSWYQQTPGQGLQFLFEYFSETQRNKGNFPGRFSGRQFSNSRSEMNVSTLELGDSALYLCASSASGRQGYNEQFFGPGTRLTVL.

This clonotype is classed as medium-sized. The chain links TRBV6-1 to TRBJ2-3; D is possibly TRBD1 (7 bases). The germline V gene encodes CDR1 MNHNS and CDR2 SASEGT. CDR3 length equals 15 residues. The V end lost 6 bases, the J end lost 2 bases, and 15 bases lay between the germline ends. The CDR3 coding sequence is TGTGCCAGCAGGAAGGCGGGACAGTACACAGATACGCAGTATTTT. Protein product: CASRKAGQYTDTQYF.